The 4 T cell receptor beta chains in this list originate from one sample, sequenced in a study of T cell repertoires in cytomegalovirus infection. TCRdb reprocessed the reads with MiXCR, giving one entry per CDR3 protein. The data contain 250,000 or so distinct CDR3 sequences, 17% of them singletons. Sequencing used CD8+ T cells from PBMCs. These receptors came from a human donor in good health (CMV status not recorded). Some clones in this sample may be carry-over from other donors' samples.

The CDR3 nucleotides read TGTGCCAGCAGCTTGGGTCTCCAGGGGGGGAACACTGAAGCTTTCTTT. As protein: CASSLGLQGGNTEAFF. The J gene is TRBJ1-1, the V gene TRBV5-4; 7 positions agree with TRBD1. CDR3 size: 16 residues. The germline CDR1 and CDR2 sequences are SGHNT and YYREEE (reference sequence). V shed 0 bases, J shed 1 base, and the junction held 6 bases outside the gene matches.

This clonotype was counted ten times or more. V and J are TRBV28 and TRBJ2-7; D may correspond to TRBD1 or TRBD2 (5 bases each). Germline V lookup: CDR1 MDHEN, CDR2 SYDVKM. Trimming removed 6 bases from V and 3 bases from J, with 18 bases in between. The CDR3 extends over 15 amino acids. The CDR3 sequence is CASRDPGTDGYEQYF. For the CDR3, the DNA is TGTGCCAGCAGGGACCCCGGGACGGATGGCTACGAGCAGTACTTC.

The table lists this clonotype with a few counts. The DNA for the CDR3 is TGTGCCAGCAGCCAACCAGAGTATAATTCACCCCTCCACTTT. Its translation is CASSQPEYNSPLHF. The chain recombines TRBV14 with TRBJ1-6; no clear D gene. The CDR3 totals 14 residues. Trimming removed 2 bases from V and 4 bases from J, with 6 bases in between. Looked up from germline, CDR1 is SGHDN and CDR2 is FVKESK. The full variable domain, its missing parts supplied by reference TRBV14 and TRBJ1-6, is EAGVTQFPSHSVIEKGQTVTLRCDPISGHDNLYWYRRVMGKEIKFLLHFVKESKQDESGMPNNRFLAERTGGTYSTLKVQPAELEDSGVYFCASSQPEYNSPLHFGNGTRLTVT.

Ten or more counts support this clonotype. The genes are TRBV5-5 and TRBJ1-2; tentatively, D is TRBD1 (6 bases). This CDR3 has 15 amino acids. Trimming took 1 base from V and 5 from J, leaving 15 bases between them. Germline V CDR1 and CDR2: SGHKS, YYEKEE (reference sequence). The CDR3 loop is CASSLQSSGAYGYTF. DNA of the CDR3: TGTGCCAGCAGCTTGCAGAGTTCGGGGGCGTATGGCTACACCTTC.